The TCR beta chain under discussion was sequenced for a study of CD8 T cells in Susac syndrome (dated by TCRdb to between 2017 and 2020). Regarding the study in general: Of the Susac syndrome patients who were sequenced, roughly six had clinically active disease and 8 or 9 were in clinical remission. At the time of blood withdrawal, Susac syndrome patients were either therapy-naive, taking corticosteroids (with some also receiving IVIg), or on IVIg alone. Repertoire sequencing was used to test whether CD8+ T cell activation and differentiation in Susac syndrome was antigen driven. The study at large found these results: The CD4+ T cell repertoire of patients with Susac syndrome showed no detectable clonal expansion. The number of individuals in the TCR sequencing and HLA analysis was acknowledged as relatively small.

Peripheral blood CD8+ and CD4+ T cells from healthy donors, Susac syndrome patients and multiple sclerosis patients were profiled using high-throughput TCR beta sequencing. Susac syndrome patients met recently defined diagnostic criteria for definite or probable disease. Bulk CD8+ and CD4+ T cells were purified magnetically by negative isolation, whereas CD8+ TEMRA cells were enriched by FACS. Blood was collected in EDTA tubes and processed within 24 hours, with PBMCs isolated through density gradient centrifugation. PBMCs destined for TCR sequencing were cryopreserved in liquid nitrogen and later thawed in a 37 °C water bath. The sorted or isolated CD4+, CD8+ and CD8+ TEMRA cells reached a purity of at least 90%. On this clonotype: The specificity of this receptor is unknown. Per-base quality was not reported, and no clone a single base away is much larger than it.

RNA was extracted with the RNeasy kit and roughly 0.45 to 1 ug was reverse transcribed using random hexamers. The immunoSEQ multiplex PCR assay, covering 54 Vbeta and 13 Jbeta segments, was used to amplify TCR beta CDR3 regions. Bias from PCR amplification was corrected by using a synthetic template baseline for primer optimization and for computational correction. The source study handled its data this way. Only productive sequences were kept, with reads annotated to V, D and J genes according to IMGT and analyzed in immunoSEQ Analyzer. Clonality was calculated as one minus the Shannon entropy normalized by log2 of the number of productive unique sequences. For each patient and control, public and private clones were evaluated among the 100 most prevalent clones. Clones were defined as Susac-specific if absent from the healthy and MS cohorts, from over a thousand published viral clones and from other ImmuneACCESS disease sequences. TCRdb reprocessed the public reads (quality trimming at Q25 with fastp, clone calling with MiXCR) and kept in-frame beta chains. Rows merge per CDR3 protein into single entries with the most common DNA and genes. Here the V and J calls rest on TCRdb's processing, not on the authors' analysis. This sample comprises about 240,000 distinct CDR3 sequences, 90% to 96% of them detected only once. The top ten clones comprise 0.095% to 0.12% of the sample.

There are 14 amino acids in the CDR3, from cysteine to phenylalanine inclusive. Only CDR3 DNA is held: 42 bases, read in frame from base 1. Trimming takes 5 bases from V and 2 bases from J, and the germline ends sit 12 bases apart. The germline V gene encodes CDR1 GTSNPN and CDR2 SVGIG (reference sequence). The chain is assembled from TRBV30 and TRBJ2-2, with the identity of the D gene unclear. Sequences were obtained from CD4+ T cells from PBMCs. The receptor's source is a human donor with Susac syndrome. The DNA is TGTGCCTGGGCCCTAAGTCCAAACACCGGGGAGCTGTTTTTT. This is translated as CAWALSPNTGELFF.